This passage covers 32 T cell receptor beta chains from one sample sequenced in a study of T cell changes during pregnancy in multiple sclerosis. The method was immunoSEQ multiplex PCR; TCRdb's version includes in-frame clones alone and lacks a portion of them. The table records tens of thousands of clones, 89% of them present only once. The sample consisted of CD8+ T cells from peripheral blood mononuclear cells, taken in the second trimester of pregnancy. All receptors come from a female donor with multiple sclerosis, enrolled in a pregnancy study.

The sample holds one count of this clone. The CDR3 sequence: CATSRGQTYEQYF. The CDR3 DNA sequence: TGTGCCACCAGCAGAGGACAGACCTACGAGCAGTACTTC. V is TRBV15 and J is TRBJ2-7, with a tentative D call TRBD1 (5 bases). Germline lookup yields CDR1 LNHNV and CDR2 YYDKDF (reference sequence). V was trimmed by 1 base and J by 2 bases, leaving 6 bases between them. The CDR3 has 13 residues.

The chain is built from TRBV5-1 and TRBJ1-1; D not certain. V was clipped by 5 bases and J by 2 bases, with 13 bases between them. The CDR3 length is 14 residues. CDR1 is SGHRS and CDR2 is YFSETQ in the germline V gene. The CDR3 loop is CASRVGTANTEAFF. In DNA, the CDR3 is TGCGCCAGCAGAGTCGGAACAGCTAACACTGAAGCTTTCTTT.

This clone has just one count. The chain uses TRBV27 and TRBJ1-6, with 9 bases fitting TRBD1. This CDR3 region has 12 residues. The germline V gene encodes CDR1 MNHEY and CDR2 SMNVEV (reference sequence). V lost 6 bases, J lost 10 bases, and 1 base stayed unmatched. CDR3 sequence (DNA): TGTGCCAGCAGGACAGGGGGATCACCCCTCCACTTT. The encoded protein is CASRTGGSPLHF.

This clone was recorded only once. The CDR3 region has the DNA TGTGCCAGCAGCGCGGGACAGGGGGCGTACAATGAGCAGTTCTTC. Translated: CASSAGQGAYNEQFF. The chain joins TRBV9 to TRBJ2-1, with 12 bases matching TRBD1. The CDR3 totals 15 residues. Germline CDR1 and CDR2: SGDLS and YYNGEE. V was pared by 3 bases and J by 4 bases, with 2 bases of the junction left unmatched.

This clone was recorded only once. V gene TRBV19 combines with J gene TRBJ2-7, with a tentative D call TRBD2 (6 bases). Germline V gene data show CDR1 as LNHDA and CDR2 as SQIVND (reference sequence). Trimming left V 4 bases short and J 0 bases short, with 10 bases between. This CDR3 spans 14 amino acids. CDR3 coding DNA: TGTGCCAGTAGTAGGGTAGCGGCCTCCTACGAGCAGTACTTC. Translating gives CASSRVAASYEQYF.

The V and J genes are TRBV6-1 and TRBJ1-4; D remains unclear. The CDR3 is made up of 15 amino acids. Germline values: CDR1 MNHNS, CDR2 SASEGT. Deletions cut 4 bases from V and 3 bases from J, with 12 bases between. The CDR3 reads CASSALQVPNEKLFF. The CDR3 DNA reads as TGTGCCAGCAGTGCGCTTCAGGTCCCTAATGAAAAACTGTTTTTT.

J is TRBJ2-7 and V is TRBV27; D is possibly TRBD1 (5 bases). CDR1 is MNHEY and CDR2 is SMNVEV in the germline V gene (reference sequence). The CDR3 consists of 15 residues. The ends were cut back, 3 bases at V and 3 bases at J, with 15 bases in the middle. This CDR3 reads CASSLSPGHHYEQYF. The CDR3, as DNA: TGTGCCAGCAGTTTGTCCCCAGGACACCACTACGAGCAGTACTTC.

In its sample, this clone was seen a few times. This chain uses TRBV6-4 with TRBJ2-3; TRBD2 is a possible D gene (6 bases). The CDR3 sequence is 13 residues long. Germline values: CDR1 MRHNA, CDR2 SNTAGT. The V gene lost 6 bases and the J gene lost 2 bases, with 9 bases spanning the gap. CDR3 in amino acids: CASSGSDTDTQYF. CDR3 DNA: TGTGCCAGCAGCGGGAGTGACACAGATACGCAGTATTTT.

The V call is TRBV6-6, the J call TRBJ2-5, with D possibly TRBD1 on 5 matching bases. V shed 2 bases and J shed 1 base, with 8 bases lying between them. This CDR3 is 14 amino acids long. In germline, CDR1 is MNHNY, CDR2 SVGAGI (reference sequence). This chain's CDR3 is CASSYKGFQETQYF. CDR3 DNA: TGTGCCAGCAGTTACAAGGGGTTCCAAGAGACCCAGTACTTC.

The CDR3 DNA is TGTGCCAGCAGCCCCCCAGTAGGGGGCCAGATCCACGAGCAGTACTTC. As protein: CASSPPVGGQIHEQYF. V gene TRBV7-9 combines with J gene TRBJ2-7, with 7 bases lining up with TRBD1. V trimming: 5 bases; J trimming: 5 bases; junction bases outside the gene matches: 15. The CDR3 spans 16 residues. Germline V lookup: CDR1 SEHNR, CDR2 FQNEAQ (reference sequence). The whole variable domain, filled in from reference TRBV7-9 and TRBJ2-7, reads DTGVSQNPRHKITKRGQNVTFRCDPISEHNRLYWYRQTLGQGPEFLTYFQNEAQLEKSRLLSDRFSAERPKGSFSTLEIQRTEQGDSAMYLCASSPPVGGQIHEQYFGPGTRLTVT.

The chain couples TRBV4-1 to TRBJ1-2; D is unresolved. The CDR3 contains 14 residues. The V end lost 1 base, the J end lost 4 bases, and 10 bases lay between the germline ends. The germline gives CDR1 MGHRA, CDR2 YSYEKL. The CDR3 loop is CASSQGYPPYGYTF. The CDR3 coding sequence is TGCGCCAGCAGCCAAGGCTATCCTCCCTATGGCTACACCTTC.

The chain has TRBV9 and TRBJ2-3, with a possible D match to TRBD2 (6 bases). CDR1 and CDR2 from the germline V gene are SGDLS and YYNGEE. The CDR3 length is 16 residues. V was shortened by 4 bases and J by 3 bases, with 18 bases between the two germline ends. The CDR3 region is CASSLRDGGGTDTQYF. CDR3 DNA: TGTGCCAGCAGCCTCCGAGATGGCGGAGGGACAGATACGCAGTATTTT. Full variable domain (missing parts from reference TRBV9 and TRBJ2-3): DSGVTQTPKHLITATGQRVTLRCSPRSGDLSVYWYQQSLDQGLQFLIQYYNGEERAKGNILERFSAQQFPDLHSELNLSSLELGDSALYFCASSLRDGGGTDTQYFGPGTRLTVL.

This clone appeared a single time. V usage is TRBV28 and J usage is TRBJ2-5, with 14 bases identical to TRBD2. Germline V gene data show CDR1 as MDHEN and CDR2 as SYDVKM. Trimming took 10 bases from V and 1 from J; bases not matched to a gene: 8. The CDR3 is 16 residues long. CDR3 DNA sequence: TGTGCCACTACGGGACTAGCGGGAGTAGCCCAAGAGACCCAGTACTTC. Translation: CATTGLAGVAQETQYF.

The chain links TRBV7-2 to TRBJ1-3, with 9 bases identical to TRBD1. The CDR3 sequence is 15 residues long. The V gene's germline CDR1 is SGHTA and CDR2 FQGNSA. Trimming took 6 bases from V and 0 from J; bases not matched to a gene: 3. The CDR3 bases are TGTGCCAGCAGGCCGGGACAGGGCTCTGGAAACACCATATATTTT. It specifies CASRPGQGSGNTIYF.

This chain connects TRBV27 to TRBJ1-2; D ambiguous. Germline CDR1 reads MNHEY; CDR2 reads SMNVEV (reference sequence). The CDR3 has 16 residues. V was cut by 3 bases and J by 6 bases, with 20 bases left in between. The CDR3 DNA reads TGTGCCAGCAGTTTTATAACAGTGAATGATCCTGATGGCTACACCTTC. It specifies CASSFITVNDPDGYTF.

Written as DNA, the CDR3 is TGTGCCAGCAGTTCCCAATTTGTTGAGTTTCAAGAGACCCAGTACTTC. The encoded protein is CASSSQFVEFQETQYF. The chain is built from TRBV28 and TRBJ2-5; D is uncertain. V was pared by 4 bases and J by 2 bases, with 17 bases between. Germline V gene lookup returns CDR1 MDHEN and CDR2 SYDVKM. The CDR3 is made up of 16 amino acids. The whole variable domain, filled in from reference TRBV28 and TRBJ2-5, reads DVKVTQSSRYLVKRTGEKVFLECVQDMDHENMFWYRQDPGLGLRLIYFSYDVKMKEKGDIPEGYSVSREKKERFSLILESASTNQTSMYLCASSSQFVEFQETQYFGPGTRLLVL.

The genes are TRBV5-6 and TRBJ1-5; D gene uncertain. The CDR3 is made up of 13 amino acids. Germline V gene data show CDR1 as SGHDT and CDR2 as YYEEEE. V was shortened by 0 bases and J by 6 bases, with 7 bases between the two germline ends. In nucleotides, the CDR3 is TGTGCCAGCAGCTTGGGTACGGGTCAGCCCCAGCATTTT. Translation gives CASSLGTGQPQHF.

This sequence joins TRBV5-6 and TRBJ2-7, with 10 bases that match TRBD1. The J segment lost 4 bases and the V segment lost 3 bases, leaving 4 bases of the junction unmatched. The CDR3 consists of 14 residues. Germline values: CDR1 SGHDT, CDR2 YYEEEE. The CDR3: CASSSGTGEYEQYF. Here the CDR3 DNA reads TGTGCCAGCAGCTCAGGGACAGGGGAATACGAGCAGTACTTC.

This chain links TRBV27 with TRBJ2-1; 9 nucleotides agree with TRBD2. Trimming removed 1 base from V and 4 bases from J; junction bases left unmatched: 11. Germline CDR1 and CDR2: MNHEY and SMNVEV (reference sequence). This CDR3 contains 18 residues. CDR3 residues: CASSLCPSGGTLYNEQFF. The CDR3 nucleotides read TGTGCCAGCAGTTTATGTCCCAGCGGGGGGACTCTTTACAATGAGCAGTTCTTC.

V is TRBV5-4 and J is TRBJ1-1, with D possibly matching TRBD1 (6 bases). This CDR3 is built from 17 residues. Trimming cost V 5 bases and J 1 base, with 21 bases left between them. In germline, CDR1 is SGHNT, CDR2 YYREEE (reference sequence). The CDR3 spells CASSSRDIRLQNTEAFF. The CDR3 DNA follows: TGTGCCAGCAGTTCCCGGGACATCCGACTTCAGAACACTGAAGCTTTCTTT.

V is TRBV9 and J is TRBJ2-5; TRBD2 matches 10 bases. CDR1 and CDR2 from the germline V gene are SGDLS and YYNGEE. The CDR3 has 17 residues. J lost 3 bases, V lost 3 bases, and 11 bases had no gene match. CDR3 sequence: CASSAGLAVSAKETQYF. Here the CDR3 DNA reads TGTGCCAGCAGCGCCGGACTAGCGGTTAGTGCCAAAGAGACCCAGTACTTC.

The J gene is TRBJ2-1, the V gene TRBV5-6; a weak D match, TRBD2 (6 bases). Trimming removed 2 bases at V and 16 bases at J, with 16 bases between. The germline gives CDR1 SGHDT, CDR2 YYEEEE. The length of the CDR3 is 12 residues. The CDR3 protein is CASSFRQRRAFF. The DNA for the CDR3 is TGTGCCAGCAGCTTCCGACAGAGGAGGGCATTCTTC.

This clone appeared a single time. The rearrangement joins TRBV7-9 to TRBJ1-2; TRBD1 is a possible D gene (6 bases). V lost 5 bases and J 7 bases, leaving 11 bases between the germline ends. Germline CDR1 is SEHNR and CDR2 is FQNEAQ (reference sequence). CDR3 length: 12 amino acids. CDR3 protein: CASSLGGLGYTF. CDR3 in DNA: TGTGCCAGCAGCCTAGGGGGGCTTGGCTACACCTTC.

This clone has only one observation. V is TRBV15 and J is TRBJ2-7; TRBD2 matches 11 bases. The CDR3 has 14 residues. After removal of 5 bases from V and 2 bases from J, the junction contained 2 bases not matched to a gene. Germline-derived CDR1 and CDR2 are LNHNV and YYDKDF (reference sequence). CDR3 region: CATSATSGAYEQYF. CDR3 in DNA: TGTGCCACCAGCGCGACTAGCGGGGCCTACGAGCAGTACTTC.

The chain has TRBV2 and TRBJ2-5; D is perhaps TRBD1 (6 bases). Trimming stripped 2 bases from V and 1 base from J, with 11 bases between. Germline assignment: CDR1 SNHLY and CDR2 FYNNEI. The CDR3 spans 15 residues. The CDR3 protein is CASSESQGRQETQYF. Written as DNA, the CDR3 is TGTGCCAGCAGTGAATCTCAGGGGCGCCAAGAGACCCAGTACTTC.

This sequence joins TRBV9 and TRBJ2-1; D perhaps matches TRBD2 (6 bases). V lost 3 bases and J 6 bases, leaving 13 bases between the germline ends. The CDR3 runs to 14 residues. CDR1 and CDR2 (germline): SGDLS, YYNGEE. The CDR3, as DNA: TGTGCCAGCAGCGGCCGGGACTCCCCCAATGAGCAGTTCTTC. Protein: CASSGRDSPNEQFF.

The chain couples TRBV19 to TRBJ1-1; D ambiguous. Germline values: CDR1 LNHDA, CDR2 SQIVND (reference sequence). CDR3 length equals 13 residues. Deletions cut 3 bases from V and 3 bases from J, with 8 bases between. The CDR3 coding sequence is TGTGCCAGTAGTATCGTGAGGGACACTGAAGCTTTCTTT. It is translated as CASSIVRDTEAFF.

This rearrangement joins TRBV30 to TRBJ1-2, with TRBD1 matching over 10 bases. CDR1 and CDR2 from the germline V gene are GTSNPN and SVGIG (reference sequence). The CDR3 contains 12 residues. Losses at the gene ends were 5 bases for V and 4 bases for J; bases not matched to a gene: 1. CDR3 region: CAWGDRGYGYTF. The CDR3 DNA sequence: TGTGCCTGGGGGGACAGGGGCTATGGCTACACCTTC. Based on the CDR3 plus reference TRBV30 and TRBJ1-2, the full variable domain is SQTIHQWPATLVQPVGSPLSLECTVEGTSNPNLYWYRQAAGRGLQLLFYSVGIGQISSEVPQNLSASRPQDRQFILSSKKLLLSDSGFYLCAWGDRGYGYTFGSGTRLTVV.

This clone was counted a few times. The chain couples TRBV18 to TRBJ2-7; D perhaps matches TRBD2 (6 bases). In germline, CDR1 is KGHSH, CDR2 LQKENI. The V gene lost 3 bases and the J gene lost 5 bases, with 11 bases spanning the gap. The CDR3 runs 13 residues. The CDR3, as DNA: TGTGCCAGCTCACCTCTCGGGGGTGACGAGCAGTACTTC. Its protein is CASSPLGGDEQYF. Using reference TRBV18 and TRBJ2-7 for the parts outside the CDR3, the full variable domain is NAGVMQNPRHLVRRRGQEARLRCSPMKGHSHVYWYRQLPEEGLKFMVYLQKENIIDESGMPKERFSAEFPKEGPSILRIQQVVRGDSAAYFCASSPLGGDEQYFGPGTRLTVT.

This clone was observed a handful of times. In nucleotides, the CDR3 is TGTGCCAGCAGTCGGACAGGGGATGGTGAGCAGTTCTTC. The encoded protein is CASSRTGDGEQFF. V is TRBV6-4 and J is TRBJ2-1; 9 bases are a match to TRBD1. Germline V gene lookup returns CDR1 MRHNA and CDR2 SNTAGT. V shed 5 bases, J shed 9 bases, and the junction held 5 bases outside the gene matches. The CDR3 contains 13 residues.

This clone was counted a few times. V is TRBV5-1 and J is TRBJ1-1; the D gene is possibly TRBD1 (6 bases). The CDR3 length is 13 residues. CDR1 SGHRS and CDR2 YFSETQ come from the germline V gene. Deletions cut 0 bases from V and 7 bases from J, with 10 bases between. The CDR3 protein is CASSLASGDEAFF. CDR3 DNA sequence: TGCGCCAGCAGCTTGGCGTCAGGGGATGAAGCTTTCTTT.

The chain carries TRBV5-1 and TRBJ1-1; 11 bases map to TRBD1. CDR1 and CDR2 from the germline V gene are SGHRS and YFSETQ. V lost 4 bases to trimming and J lost 1 base; unmatched junction nucleotides: 6. This CDR3 comprises 16 residues. The CDR3 here is CASSSPGTGGNTEAFF. CDR3 nucleotide sequence: TGCGCCAGCAGCAGCCCCGGGACAGGGGGGAACACTGAAGCTTTCTTT.